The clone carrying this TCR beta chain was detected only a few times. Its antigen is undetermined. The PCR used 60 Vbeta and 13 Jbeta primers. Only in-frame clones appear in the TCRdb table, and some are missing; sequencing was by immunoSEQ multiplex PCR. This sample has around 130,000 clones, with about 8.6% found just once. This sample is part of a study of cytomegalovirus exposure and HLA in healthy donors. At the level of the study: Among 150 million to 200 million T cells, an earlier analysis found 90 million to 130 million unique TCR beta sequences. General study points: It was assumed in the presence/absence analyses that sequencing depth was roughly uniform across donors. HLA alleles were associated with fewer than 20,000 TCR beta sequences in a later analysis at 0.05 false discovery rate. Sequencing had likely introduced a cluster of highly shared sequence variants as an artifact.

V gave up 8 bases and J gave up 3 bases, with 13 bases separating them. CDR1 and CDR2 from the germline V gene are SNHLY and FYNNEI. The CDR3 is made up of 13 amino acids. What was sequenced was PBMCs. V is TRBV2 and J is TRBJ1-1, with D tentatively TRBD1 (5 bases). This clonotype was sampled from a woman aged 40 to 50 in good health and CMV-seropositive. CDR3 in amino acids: CASRGDLDTEAFF. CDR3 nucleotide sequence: TGTGCCAGCCGGGGGGATTTAGACACTGAAGCTTTCTTT.